This T cell receptor beta chain was found in a study of T cells after yellow fever vaccination (dated by TCRdb to the late 2010s). Turning to the overall study: Libraries from fractions with low cell numbers were prepared with the SMART-Seq v4 Ultra Low Input RNA kit. The cohort comprised two healthy male donors, one aged 18 to 30 and one aged 30 to 39 years. Blood samples were taken at several timepoints before and after primary and secondary immunization, and bulk PBMC replicates and cell subsets were isolated. To track T-cell clones before and after primary and booster YFV17D yellow fever vaccination, bulk TCR alpha and beta repertoires were sequenced longitudinally. The study at large found these results: Computational filtering was required because FACS-sorted repertoires could contain abundant contaminating clonotypes from the bulk population. Because the study included only two donors, the extent to which the findings can be generalized is limited. After the booster, most clones that had expanded after primary vaccination were detected again (around 97% of CD4 and around nine tenths of CD8), suggesting broad maintenance of memory. A small share of clonotypes was detected in both CD4 and CD8 compartments, with the overlap likely arising from convergent recombination. The secondary T-cell response was found to be weaker but faster than the primary response, with a peak reached on day 5 rather than on day 15.

The treatment or condition label of this sample denotes: live attenuated yellow fever vaccine strain. PBMCs were isolated from peripheral blood using a standard Ficoll-Paque protocol. CD4 and CD8 T-cell fractions were isolated with Dynabeads CD4 and CD8 positive selection kits. TriZol was used to extract RNA from bulk PBMCs, from CD4 and CD8 fractions, and from dextramer-positive and dextramer-negative fractions. Taken from cysteine to phenylalanine, the CDR3 has 12 residues. Of the read, only the CDR3 DNA is kept; its 36 bases are in frame from base 1. The germline ends are 10 bases apart after V is trimmed by 5 bases and J by 2 bases. Based on the germline V gene (reference sequence), the CDR1 and CDR2 sequences are DFQATT and SNEGSKA. On this clonotype: The clone's antigen remains unknown. Per-nucleotide qualities are absent, and no much larger clonotype sits a single base away.

TCR cDNA was synthesized by 5'RACE template switching, through which a universal primer site and unique molecular identifiers were introduced. Priming of cDNA synthesis was performed from both the TCR alpha and TCR beta constant segments. Libraries were amplified in two PCR steps, with sample barcodes and sequencing adapters added in the second step. Sequencing of libraries was performed on Illumina HiSeq 2500 (2x100 bp) or NovaSeq (2x150 bp). In the paper's pipeline: Reads were demultiplexed and collapsed into UMI consensus sequences with MIGEC, and V(D)J alignment was performed with MiXCR. Using edgeR on replicate PBMC samples, clonotypes were called vaccine-responding if FDR was below 0.01 and the log2 fold change was above 5 up to day 15. Bulk clonotypes were assigned CD4 or CD8 identity according to which sequenced CD4 or CD8 repertoire held them at higher abundance. TCRdb reprocessing: public reads trimmed at Q25 with fastp, clones called with MiXCR, in-frame beta chains kept. Rows are combined by CDR3 protein, so each entry shows the most common genes and DNA. The V and J calls follow TCRdb's processing rather than the paper's. In all, the sample holds about 230,000 distinct CDR3 sequences, and around 6.7% of those were seen once. The top ten constitute 0.85% to 1.2% of the sample.

Sequencing was performed on CD4+ T cells sorted from PBMCs, taken on the day of the yellow fever booster vaccination. The sequence derives from a man aged 30 to 45 who received the YFV17D yellow fever vaccine. The sequence links TRBV20-1 to TRBJ2-7; the D gene is possibly TRBD1 or TRBD2, with 5 bases matching each. CDR3 protein: CSARQRPYEQYF. The sequenced DNA is TGCAGTGCTCGACAGCGGCCCTACGAGCAGTACTTC.